What follows describes a single T cell receptor (beta chain). This clonotype was detected a few times. What this receptor recognizes is not known. No much larger clone is present one base from it, and per-base qualities are unavailable. The library was obtained by PCR. At the Johns Hopkins FTIC core, DNA from the cultured CD4+ T cells underwent TCR sequencing with the Oncomine TCR Beta short-read assay. Genomic DNA was extracted from the cultured CD4+ T cells with the QIAamp micro DNA kit. The Oncomine TCR Beta libraries from cultured CD4+ T cells were pooled using unique dual indexes and then sequenced on an Illumina iSeq 100. From the authors' description of their analysis: Non-productive sequences were removed, and CDR3s not starting with C, not ending with F or W, or shorter than 7 amino acids were discarded. The MANAFEST web application was used to identify antigen-specific clonotypes by comparing peptide-stimulated wells against reference wells and other culture wells. Positive clones required FDR below 0.05, an odds ratio above 5, and productive frequency above 0.1% in at least two of three replicate wells. Cross-reactive clonotypes were defined as significantly expanded in both SARS-CoV-2 spike wells and at least one common cold coronavirus spike condition. Levenshtein distances (stringdist) and unrooted phylogenetic trees (ape) in R version 3.6.1 were used to assess CDR3 homology. TCRdb reprocessing: public reads trimmed at Q25 with fastp, clones called with MiXCR, in-frame beta chains kept. Under each unique CDR3 protein, matching rows form one entry showing the most common genes and DNA. TCRdb's processing, not the study's, gives the V and J calls here. This sample comprises 10,000 to 12,000 distinct CDR3 sequences, under 75% of them detected only once. More than 9.5% of the sample rests with the top ten.

The sample originates from a study of vaccination and CD4 T cells after COVID-19 (dated by TCRdb to between 2021 and 2024). Background on the whole study: Every convalescent patient had a positive nasal swab PCR test for SARS-CoV-2, with mild disease in nine or ten patients and severe disease in one. Participants got two doses of the Pfizer-BioNTech BNT162b2 vaccine (n=8) or two doses of the Moderna mRNA-1273 vaccine (n=2). For stimulating the cultures, overlapping spike peptide pools were used, derived from SARS-CoV-2 as well as from the common cold coronaviruses HCoV-NL63, HCoV-OC43 and HCoV-229E. In the convalescent cohort there were six males and four females, among whom were two Hispanic individuals, seven Caucasians, two Asians and one multiracial person. Post-COVID blood samples were collected from convalescent patients a median of around 96 days after diagnosis, with a range of about 35 to 161 days. Post-vaccine blood samples were taken a median of 72 days after the second vaccine dose, with a range of about 13 to 241 days. The spike-specific CD4+ TCR repertoire was compared before and after mRNA vaccination in approximately ten COVID-19 convalescent patients and a handful of infection-naive healthy vaccine recipients. As controls, cultures received a CEFX viral epitope pool (the positive control), an HIV-1 Nef peptide pool (the negative control), or no peptide at all. What the study reported, not specific to this receptor: The median number of SARS-CoV-2-reactive clonotypes rose from under 25 after infection to roughly 38 after vaccination, but the change was not significant. In convalescent patients, a median about 86% of post-vaccine SARS-CoV-2-reactive clones were detected only after vaccination, suggesting vaccine-specific priming. Only a relatively small number of convalescent patients were included in the study, and early timepoints following natural infection were not analyzed. Nearly all vaccine-specific clones in convalescent patients (304 of 307) were mono-reactive for SARS-CoV-2 spike rather than cross-reactive with common cold coronaviruses.

What the treatment or condition label conveys for this sample: approximately 10-day PBMC culture with coronavirus spike peptide pools or control peptides (ViraFEST assay). To expand antigen-specific T cells with peptide pools and then pick out the expanded clonotypes through TCR sequencing, the study relied on the ViraFEST assay. The positive SARS-CoV-2 PCR tests of the convalescent patients were dated from March to December 2020, before the Alpha, Beta and Delta variants emerged in the United States. Some 2 million PBMCs per well were cultured in IMDM with approximately 4.9% human AB serum and 7.5 to 10 IU/ml IL-2, plus 10 ug/ml peptide pools. On days 3 and 7, half of the culture medium was replaced with fresh IL-2-containing medium. After roughly 11 days of culture, CD4+ T cells were isolated by negative selection with the EasySep CD4+ T cell isolation kit. PBMCs were separated from whole blood using Ficoll-Paque Plus gradient centrifugation and then either used fresh or cryopreserved at -140C. Each culture condition was generally run in triplicate wells.

The TCR comes from a human donor who had recovered from COVID-19. Sequences were obtained from CD4+ T cells from blood, cultured in vitro.

The CDR3 corresponds to CATSRAGTDNTEAFF. The nucleotides read TGTGCCACCAGCAGAGCAGGAACAGACAACACTGAAGCTTTCTTT. The rearranged chain carries TRBV15 and TRBJ1-1; the D segment cannot be called with confidence. V sheds 1 base and J sheds 2 bases, leaving 11 bases between their ends. Reading the germline V gene (reference sequence) gives CDR1 LNHNV and CDR2 YYDKDF. The CDR3, cysteine through phenylalanine, is 15 amino acids long. The only DNA kept is the CDR3, 45 bases in frame from the first base.